Following are 29 T cell receptor beta chains from one sample sequenced in a study of T cell repertoires in cytomegalovirus infection (dated by TCRdb to between 2018 and 2020). This sample was sequenced with an Illumina HiSeq 1500. The public reads were quality trimmed at Q25 with fastp and then assembled into clones with MiXCR by TCRdb, keeping productive beta chains. Duplicate CDR3 protein sequences are folded into a single record with the most common DNA and genes. This sample comprises roughly 500,000 distinct CDR3 sequences, approximately 11% of them detected only once. The top ten clones comprise 10% of the sample. The specimen sequenced was PBMCs. These receptors all come from a human donor in good health (CMV status not recorded). Some clones in this sample may be carry-over from other donors' samples.

This chain connects TRBV20-1 to TRBJ2-3, with D perhaps being TRBD1 or TRBD2 (6 bases each). Germline values: CDR1 DFQATT, CDR2 SNEGSKA (reference sequence). The CDR3 is 16 amino acids. The V end lost 3 bases, the J end lost 1 base, and 17 bases lay between the germline ends. The CDR3 region has the DNA TGCAGTGCTAGGAGGGGGGTAAAGACGGGCACAGATACGCAGTATTTT. Translation gives CSARRGVKTGTDTQYF.

This clonotype was recorded many times. The CDR3 carries no conserved terminal phenylalanine or tryptophan, so it likely arises from a read error. The chain carries TRBV7-2 and TRBJ2-4; 7 bases fit TRBD2. The CDR3 consists of 14 residues. The germline V gene has CDR1 SGHTA and CDR2 FQGNSA. With 1 base clipped from V and 8 bases from J, the junction kept 5 bases outside the gene matches. CDR3 sequence: CASSLGGGWDIQYL. CDR3 in DNA: TGTGCCAGCAGCTTAGGGGGGGGGTGGGACATTCAGTACCTC.

This clonotype was seen a few times. This chain links TRBV6-2 or TRBV6-3 with TRBJ2-7; 7 positions match TRBD1. Per germline, CDR1 MNHEY and CDR2 SVGEGT. The CDR3 runs 14 residues. V gave up 4 bases and J gave up 3 bases; unmatched junction bases: 6. In DNA, the CDR3 is TGTGCCAGCAGTTCCCAGGGACAGAACTACGAGCAGTACTTC. Amino acid sequence: CASSSQGQNYEQYF.

In this sample, this clonotype turned up many times. The chain carries TRBV20-1 and TRBJ1-5; 9 bases are shared with TRBD1. V was pared by 3 bases and J by 1 base, with 10 bases of the junction left unmatched. CDR3 length: 17 amino acids. Germline CDR1 DFQATT, CDR2 SNEGSKA (reference sequence). CDR3 sequence reads: CSARRDRAPGSNQPQHF. CDR3 nucleotide sequence: TGCAGTGCTAGGCGGGACAGGGCCCCTGGGAGCAATCAGCCCCAGCATTTT.

This clonotype was counted many times. The chain uses TRBV7-3 and TRBJ2-2; D not resolved. The CDR3 has 15 residues. V was clipped by 5 bases and J by 4 bases, with 14 bases between them. Germline V gives CDR1 SGHTA, CDR2 FQGTGA. CDR3 DNA: TGTGCCAGCAGCCCAGTCGGGCGGCCCACCGGGGAGCTGTTTTTT. This sequence encodes CASSPVGRPTGELFF.

This clonotype was detected ten times or more. V is TRBV7-9 and J is TRBJ2-7; either TRBD1 or TRBD2 may fit D (7 bases each). The germline V gene encodes CDR1 SEHNR and CDR2 FQNEAQ (reference sequence). The CDR3 is 14 amino acids. Deletions cut 5 bases from V and 4 bases from J, with 15 bases between. Here the CDR3 DNA reads TGTGCCAGCAGCACCGGGACAGCGGGGTACGAGCAGTACTTC. This sequence encodes CASSTGTAGYEQYF.

The rearrangement uses TRBV28 and TRBJ2-5, with 7 positions matching TRBD1. CDR1 is MDHEN and CDR2 is SYDVKM in the germline V gene. The CDR3 totals 14 residues. V was pared by 6 bases and J by 5 bases, with 9 bases of the junction left unmatched. This chain's CDR3 is CASSLDREWETQYF. The CDR3, as DNA: TGTGCCAGCAGCCTTGACAGGGAATGGGAGACCCAGTACTTC.

V usage is TRBV20-1 and J usage is TRBJ2-3; 14 bases are a match to TRBD2. Germline CDR1 is DFQATT and CDR2 is SNEGSKA (reference sequence). V lost 5 bases and J lost 0; bases outside the gene matches: 4. The CDR3 is made up of 16 amino acids. This CDR3 reads CSARTSGGTSTDTQYF. For the CDR3, the DNA is TGCAGTGCTCGGACTAGCGGGGGGACGAGCACAGATACGCAGTATTTT.

To note about this clonotype: This may stem from a read error, because a much larger clone lies one nucleotide away. The conserved phenylalanine or tryptophan normally closing the CDR3 is absent here, so this likely arose from a read error. The chain joins TRBV5-4 to TRBJ2-1; D gene uncertain. Trimming took 4 bases from V and 5 from J, leaving 7 bases between them. Germline CDR1 SGHNT, CDR2 YYREEE (reference sequence). The CDR3 runs to 12 residues. The CDR3 DNA follows: TGTGCCAGCAGCCCTCGGAACAATGAGCAGTTCGTC. Residues: CASSPRNNEQFV.

This clonotype was observed many times. This rearrangement joins TRBV5-4 to TRBJ1-1, with 8 bases lining up with TRBD1. This CDR3 has 14 residues. J lost 6 bases, V lost 1 base, and 5 bases had no gene match. Per germline, CDR1 SGHNT and CDR2 YYREEE (reference sequence). The CDR3 coding sequence is TGTGCCAGCAGCTTGAACGGACAGGGACCTGAAGCTTTCTTT. This encodes CASSLNGQGPEAFF.

The chain carries TRBV3-1 and TRBJ2-1; the match to TRBD2 covers 10 bases. The CDR3 has 16 amino acids. With V trimmed by 4 bases and J by 8 bases, 11 bases remained unmatched. Germline CDR1 is LGHDT and CDR2 is YNNKEL (reference sequence). Here the CDR3 DNA reads TGTGCCAGCAGCCTTGGACTAGCGGCCCCGGGCTATGAGCAGTTCTTC. Translation: CASSLGLAAPGYEQFF.

There are many counts of this clonotype. The genes are TRBV6-6 and TRBJ1-5; D ambiguous. This CDR3 region has 16 residues. The V gene lost 2 bases and the J gene lost 5 bases, with 16 bases spanning the gap. CDR1 and CDR2 (germline): MNHNY, SVGAGI (reference sequence). CDR3 sequence reads: CASSYHPVRSDQPQHF. CDR3 nucleotide sequence: TGTGCCAGCAGTTACCATCCAGTACGGAGCGATCAGCCCCAGCATTTT.

Worth noting for this clonotype: This may stem from a read error, because a much larger clone lies one nucleotide away. The rearrangement joins TRBV12-3 or TRBV12-4 to TRBJ1-1, with D uncertain. The CDR3 is 13 amino acids. The DNA for the CDR3 is TGTGCCAGCGGAAACCACGGGAACACTGTAGCTTTCTTT. Its protein is CASGNHGNTVAFF.

The chain carries TRBV20-1 and TRBJ2-1; TRBD2 matches 10 bases. The trim removed 6 bases at V and 8 bases at J, leaving 10 bases unmatched. There are 14 residues in the CDR3. The V gene's germline CDR1 is DFQATT and CDR2 SNEGSKA (reference sequence). The CDR3: CSAQTPSGGYEQFF. The DNA for the CDR3 is TGCAGTGCCCAGACCCCTAGCGGGGGCTATGAGCAGTTCTTC.

The sample holds many counts of this clonotype. The genes are TRBV6-1 and TRBJ2-5, with D maybe TRBD2 (5 bases). V lost 7 bases and J 0 bases, leaving 9 bases between the germline ends. Germline loops: CDR1 MNHNS, CDR2 SASEGT. CDR3 length equals 13 residues. This CDR3 reads CASISRDQETQYF. For the CDR3, the DNA is TGTGCCAGCATTTCGAGGGACCAAGAGACCCAGTACTTC.

At least ten counts were recorded for this clonotype. This chain joins TRBV19 and TRBJ2-5; possible D gene TRBD2, 6 bases. V was pared by 7 bases and J by 5 bases, with 17 bases between. There are 14 residues in the CDR3. Germline V gives CDR1 LNHDA, CDR2 SQIVND (reference sequence). DNA for the CDR3: TGTGCCAGTAAATTATCGATAGCGGAGGAGACCCAGTACTTC. Encoded protein: CASKLSIAEETQYF.

This clonotype came up a few times. The J gene is TRBJ1-5, the V gene TRBV7-6; D might be TRBD1 (5 bases). V lost 2 bases and J lost 4, with 15 bases in between. CDR1 and CDR2 (germline): SGHVS, FNYEAQ. The CDR3 loop spans 16 amino acids. The CDR3 loop is CASSLIYRSGNQPQHF. The CDR3 coding sequence is TGTGCCAGCAGCTTAATATACCGGTCAGGGAATCAGCCCCAGCATTTT.

The chain uses TRBV29-1 and TRBJ2-7, with D perhaps TRBD2 (5 bases). Germline V gives CDR1 SQVTM, CDR2 ANQGSEA. The germline V and J ends were trimmed by 7 bases and 3 bases, with 10 bases remaining between them. This CDR3 region has 11 residues. CDR3 region: CSGGQNYEQYF. The CDR3 region has the DNA TGCAGCGGAGGGCAGAACTACGAGCAGTACTTC.

There are many counts of this clonotype. This chain connects TRBV6-1 to TRBJ1-2; no clear D. The V end was cut by 1 base, the J end by 2 bases, with 5 bases between. Germline CDR1 MNHNS, CDR2 SASEGT. The CDR3 sequence is 13 residues long. The CDR3 region has the DNA TGTGCCAGCAGTGAAGGGCTGAACTATGGCTACACCTTC. Its protein is CASSEGLNYGYTF.

This clonotype was found many times. J is TRBJ1-1 and V is TRBV7-9, with unresolved D. V was trimmed by 5 bases and J by 0 bases, leaving 13 bases between them. The germline V gene encodes CDR1 SEHNR and CDR2 FQNEAQ (reference sequence). This CDR3 region has 15 residues. The CDR3 protein is CASSEEVGMNTEAFF. CDR3 in DNA: TGTGCCAGCAGCGAAGAGGTCGGCATGAACACTGAAGCTTTCTTT.

This chain connects TRBV6-6 to TRBJ2-7; the match to TRBD2 covers 9 bases. Germline V gene lookup returns CDR1 MNHNY and CDR2 SVGAGI (reference sequence). The CDR3 has 13 amino acids. V lost 8 bases and J lost 4; bases outside the gene matches: 6. CDR3 sequence reads: CASRLAEEYEQYF. Here the CDR3 DNA reads TGTGCCAGCCGACTAGCGGAAGAGTACGAGCAGTACTTC.

This clonotype was seen at least ten times. This chain links TRBV7-9 with TRBJ2-5; tentatively, D is TRBD2 (7 bases). The germline V gene has CDR1 SEHNR and CDR2 FQNEAQ (reference sequence). Trimming pared 6 bases from V and 5 bases from J, leaving 19 bases between. The CDR3 spans 15 residues. For the CDR3, the DNA is TGTGCCAGCAGGGACAAATACGGGGGGCAGGAGACCCAGTACTTC. Translating gives CASRDKYGGQETQYF.

This CDR3 is CASSPGSTNEKLFF. CDR3 in DNA: TGCGCCAGCAGCCCGGGGAGCACTAATGAAAAACTGTTTTTT. This rearrangement joins TRBV5-1 to TRBJ1-4; D not certain. Trimming removed 4 bases from V and 2 bases from J, with 9 bases in between. The CDR3 runs to 14 residues. Germline lookup yields CDR1 SGHRS and CDR2 YFSETQ. Filled out from reference TRBV5-1 and TRBJ1-4, the complete variable domain reads KAGVTQTPRYLIKTRGQQVTLSCSPISGHRSVSWYQQTPGQGLQFLFEYFSETQRNKGNFPGRFSGRQFSNSRSEMNVSTLELGDSALYLCASSPGSTNEKLFFGSGTQLSVL.

This clonotype was detected only a few times. The chain employs TRBV5-1 and TRBJ2-7; D may be TRBD2 (5 bases). The CDR3 is made up of 13 amino acids. V was shortened by 0 bases and J by 9 bases, with 13 bases between the two germline ends. Germline V lookup: CDR1 SGHRS, CDR2 YFSETQ. CDR3 loop: CASSLDPGKGQYF. The CDR3, as DNA: TGCGCCAGCAGCTTGGACCCGGGGAAGGGGCAGTACTTC.

This clonotype was detected a few times. V gene TRBV6-9 combines with J gene TRBJ1-1; possibly TRBD1 for D (5 bases). The germline V gene encodes CDR1 MNHGY and CDR2 SVAAGI. CDR3 size: 17 residues. Trimming took off 0 bases at V and 1 base at J, with 15 bases between the two ends. For the CDR3, the DNA is TGTGCCAGCAGTTATTCTTGCTCCCGGGGGAAGAACACTGAAGCTTTCTTT. This codes for CASSYSCSRGKNTEAFF.

The table lists this clonotype with many counts. The chain uses TRBV12-3 or TRBV12-4 and TRBJ1-2; D ambiguous. The CDR3 has 11 residues. V was trimmed by 6 bases and J by 8 bases, leaving 10 bases between them. The CDR3 region has the DNA TGTGCCAGCAGCCGCTCGGGGGGCTACACCTTC. Its protein product is CASSRSGGYTF.

The rearrangement links TRBV28 to TRBJ2-5; 7 bases map to TRBD1. Germline CDR1 MDHEN, CDR2 SYDVKM. J gave up 7 bases and V 4 bases, and 9 bases lay outside the gene matches. The CDR3 consists of 14 residues. CDR3: CASSWNRGIGTQYF. CDR3 DNA: TGTGCCAGCAGTTGGAACAGGGGTATCGGGACCCAGTACTTC.

The rearrangement uses TRBV5-1 and TRBJ2-5; no clear D. This CDR3 has 12 residues. The V end was cut by 3 bases, the J end by 4 bases, with 7 bases between. From germline, CDR1 is SGHRS and CDR2 YFSETQ. The CDR3 DNA reads as TGCGCCAGCAGCTCGGAGAGAGAGACCCAGTACTTC. This translates into CASSSERETQYF.

This clonotype was counted ten times or more. The chain couples TRBV7-3 to TRBJ2-1; 11 bases fit TRBD2. Germline-derived CDR1 and CDR2 are SGHTA and FQGTGA. V gave up 5 bases and J gave up 4 bases; unmatched junction bases: 7. The CDR3 loop spans 16 amino acids. Here the CDR3 reads CASSTSLAGGYNEQFF. In DNA form, the CDR3 reads TGTGCCAGCAGCACCTCCCTAGCGGGAGGTTACAATGAGCAGTTCTTC.